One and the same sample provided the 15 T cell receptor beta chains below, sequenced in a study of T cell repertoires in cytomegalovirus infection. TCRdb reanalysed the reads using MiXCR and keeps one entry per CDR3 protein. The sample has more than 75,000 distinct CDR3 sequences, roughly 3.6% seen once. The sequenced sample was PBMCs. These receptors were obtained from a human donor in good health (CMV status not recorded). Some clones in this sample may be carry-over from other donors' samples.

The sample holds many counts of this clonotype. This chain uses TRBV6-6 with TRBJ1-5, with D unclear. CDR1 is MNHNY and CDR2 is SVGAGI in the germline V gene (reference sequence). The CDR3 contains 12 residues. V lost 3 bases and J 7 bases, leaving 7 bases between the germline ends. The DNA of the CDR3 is TGTGCCAGCAGTTATACAGAACAGCCCCAGCATTTT. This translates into CASSYTEQPQHF.

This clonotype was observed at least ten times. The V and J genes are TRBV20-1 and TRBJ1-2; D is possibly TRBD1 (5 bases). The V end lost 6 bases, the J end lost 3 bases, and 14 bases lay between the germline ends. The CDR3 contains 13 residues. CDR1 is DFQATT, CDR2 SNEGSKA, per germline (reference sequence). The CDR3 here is CSARDRLDYGYTF. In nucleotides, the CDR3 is TGCAGTGCAAGGGACCGCCTGGACTATGGCTACACCTTC.

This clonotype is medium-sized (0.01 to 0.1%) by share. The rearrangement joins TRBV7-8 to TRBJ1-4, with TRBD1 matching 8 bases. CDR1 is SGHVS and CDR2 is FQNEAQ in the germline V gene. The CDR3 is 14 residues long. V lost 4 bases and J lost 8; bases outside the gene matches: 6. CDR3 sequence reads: CASSSLTGGEKLFF. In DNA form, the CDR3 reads TGTGCCAGCAGCTCCTTAACAGGGGGAGAAAAACTGTTTTTT.

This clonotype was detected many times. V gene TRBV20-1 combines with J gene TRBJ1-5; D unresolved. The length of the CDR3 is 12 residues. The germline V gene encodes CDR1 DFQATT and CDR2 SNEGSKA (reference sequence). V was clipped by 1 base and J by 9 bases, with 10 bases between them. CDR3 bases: TGCAGTGCTAGAGGTAGGGTACGGCCCCAGCATTTT. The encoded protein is CSARGRVRPQHF.

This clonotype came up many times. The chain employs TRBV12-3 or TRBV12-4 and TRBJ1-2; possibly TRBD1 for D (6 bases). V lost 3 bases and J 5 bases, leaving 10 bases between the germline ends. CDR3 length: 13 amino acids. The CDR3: CASSLDSIYGYTF. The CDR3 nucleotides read TGTGCCAGCAGTTTGGACAGCATATATGGCTACACCTTC.

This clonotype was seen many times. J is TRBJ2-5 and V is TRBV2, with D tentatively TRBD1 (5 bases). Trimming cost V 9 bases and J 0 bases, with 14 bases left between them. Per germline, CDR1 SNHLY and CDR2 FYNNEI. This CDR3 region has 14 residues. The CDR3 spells CASQGVTDQETQYF. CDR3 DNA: TGTGCCAGTCAAGGGGTCACCGACCAAGAGACCCAGTACTTC.

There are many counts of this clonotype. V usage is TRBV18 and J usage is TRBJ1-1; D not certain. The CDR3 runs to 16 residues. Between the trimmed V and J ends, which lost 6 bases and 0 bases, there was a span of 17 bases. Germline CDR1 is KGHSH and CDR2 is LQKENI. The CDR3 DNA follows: TGTGCCAGCTCCCCCAAGGGAGCCGAGATGAACACTGAAGCTTTCTTT. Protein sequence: CASSPKGAEMNTEAFF.

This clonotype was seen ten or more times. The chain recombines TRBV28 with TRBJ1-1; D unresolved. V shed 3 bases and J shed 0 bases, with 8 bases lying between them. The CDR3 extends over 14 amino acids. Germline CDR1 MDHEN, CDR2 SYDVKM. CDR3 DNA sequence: TGTGCCAGCAGTTTGACACTCATGAACACTGAAGCTTTCTTT. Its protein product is CASSLTLMNTEAFF.

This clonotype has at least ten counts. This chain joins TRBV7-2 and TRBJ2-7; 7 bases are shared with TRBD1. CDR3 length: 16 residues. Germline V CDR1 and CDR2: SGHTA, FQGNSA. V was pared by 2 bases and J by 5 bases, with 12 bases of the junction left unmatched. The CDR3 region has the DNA TGTGCCAGCAGCTTAAGCCGTAACAGGGGACCGGACGAGCAGTACTTC. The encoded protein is CASSLSRNRGPDEQYF.

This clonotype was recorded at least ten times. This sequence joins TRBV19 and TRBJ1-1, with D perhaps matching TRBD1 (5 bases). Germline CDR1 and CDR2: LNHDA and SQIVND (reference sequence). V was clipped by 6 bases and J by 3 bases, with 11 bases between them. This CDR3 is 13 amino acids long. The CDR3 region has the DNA TGTGCCAGTAGGCGGGGGGTCGACACTGAAGCTTTCTTT. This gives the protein CASRRGVDTEAFF.

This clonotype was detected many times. DNA for the CDR3: TGTGCCAGCAGCCGGGGACCCACTGAAGCTTTCTTT. Its protein product is CASSRGPTEAFF. This rearrangement joins TRBV4-2 to TRBJ1-1; D perhaps matches TRBD1 (5 bases). Germline CDR1 is LGHNA and CDR2 is YNFKEQ. This CDR3 has 12 amino acids. V lost 4 bases and J lost 4, with 7 bases in between.

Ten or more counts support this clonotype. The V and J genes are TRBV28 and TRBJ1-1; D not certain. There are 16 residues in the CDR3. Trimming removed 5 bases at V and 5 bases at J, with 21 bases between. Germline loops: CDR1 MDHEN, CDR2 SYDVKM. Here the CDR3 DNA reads TGTGCCAGCAGTAATCCCCCGCGGATATTGGGAACTGAAGCTTTCTTT. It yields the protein CASSNPPRILGTEAFF.

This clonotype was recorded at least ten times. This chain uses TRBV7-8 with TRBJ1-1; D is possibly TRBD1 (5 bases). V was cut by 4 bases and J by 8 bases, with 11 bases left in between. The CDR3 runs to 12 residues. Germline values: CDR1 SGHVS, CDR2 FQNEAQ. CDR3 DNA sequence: TGTGCCAGCAGCTACGACAGTCTAGAAGCTTTCTTT. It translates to CASSYDSLEAFF.

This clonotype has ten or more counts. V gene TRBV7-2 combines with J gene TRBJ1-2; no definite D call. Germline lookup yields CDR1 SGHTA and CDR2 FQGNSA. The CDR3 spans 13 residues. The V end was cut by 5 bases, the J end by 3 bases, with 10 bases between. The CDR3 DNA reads TGTGCCAGCAGCCCAGCCACAGACTATGGCTACACCTTC. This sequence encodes CASSPATDYGYTF.

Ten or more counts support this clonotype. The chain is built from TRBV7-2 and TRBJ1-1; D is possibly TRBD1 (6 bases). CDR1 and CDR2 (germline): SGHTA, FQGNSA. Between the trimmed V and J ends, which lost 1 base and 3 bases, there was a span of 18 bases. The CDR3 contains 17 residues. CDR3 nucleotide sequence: TGTGCCAGCAGCTTAGTACGCTCGGCAGGGGTACACACTGAAGCTTTCTTT. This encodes CASSLVRSAGVHTEAFF.